This T cell receptor (beta chain) came from a study of shared clonotypes between healthy human individuals. Study overall: There were three CD4 naive, three CD4 memory, two CD8 naive and one CD8 memory plates per donor.

Whole-study findings and limits: Incomplete sequencing of sorted subsets was indicated by rarefaction despite large depth.

Trimming stripped 6 bases from V and 4 bases from J, with 12 bases between. The CDR3 consists of 14 residues. Germline V gives CDR1 MDHEN, CDR2 SYDVKM. The protocol was immunoSEQ multiplex PCR, while the TCRdb copy is restricted to in-frame clones and leaves out a portion. This sample has 1.5 million to 2.5 million clones; about 95% occur once, and the top ten carry approximately 1.2%. Naive CD8 cells, CD45RO-negative and positively selected for CCR7, excluded terminally differentiated effector memory CD45RA+ cells. Worth noting for this clone: Its antigen is not identified.

The TCR originated in a young man in good health. This sequence joins TRBV28 and TRBJ2-2; D uncertain. Material: naive CD8+ T cells sorted from blood. DNA of the CDR3: TGTGCCAGCAGCCCAGGACGGGTCACCGGGGAGCTGTTTTTT. Its protein product is CASSPGRVTGELFF.